This TCR beta chain is drawn from a study of Tregs in tolerant kidney transplant recipients. Study as a whole: The nonmyeloablative bone marrow transplants came from related graft donors, with transient mixed chimerism.

About this clone itself: Its target is unknown.

The assay was immunoSEQ multiplex PCR, and TCRdb's table has in-frame clones only and misses some. The sample carries about 64,000 clones, 95% to 98% recorded once. Broader study findings: Changing PCR primers prevented nucleotide comparison between some patients' samples. This study did not directly address biological reproducibility.

This CDR3 comprises 14 residues. The germline V and J ends were trimmed by 2 bases and 7 bases, with 12 bases remaining between them. Per the germline V gene, CDR1 is ENHRY and CDR2 is SYGVKD. Thawed PBMCs were rested overnight at 37°C with 150 to 200 IU/ml IL-2 before regulatory T cell sorting. The receptor's source is a human donor who received a combined kidney and bone marrow transplant. The chain employs TRBV10-3 and TRBJ2-1; the D gene is possibly TRBD2 (6 bases). This sample comprised Tregs from blood, obtained before the transplant. The CDR3 bases are TGTGCCATCAGTGAGCCGCTCGCGGGGAATGAGCAGTTCTTC. The encoded protein is CAISEPLAGNEQFF.